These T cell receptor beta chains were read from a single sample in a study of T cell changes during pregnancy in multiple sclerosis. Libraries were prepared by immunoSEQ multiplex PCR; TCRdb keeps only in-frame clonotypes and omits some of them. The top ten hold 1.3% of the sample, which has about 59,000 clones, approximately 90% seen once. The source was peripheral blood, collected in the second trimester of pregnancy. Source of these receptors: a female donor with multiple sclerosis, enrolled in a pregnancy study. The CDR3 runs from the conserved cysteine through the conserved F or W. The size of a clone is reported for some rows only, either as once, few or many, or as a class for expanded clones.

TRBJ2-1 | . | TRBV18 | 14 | CASSPIGNYNEQFF
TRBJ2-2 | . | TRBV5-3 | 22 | CARSLDIAGCTSGGRGTGELFF
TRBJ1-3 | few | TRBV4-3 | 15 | CASSLGQGPGNTIYF
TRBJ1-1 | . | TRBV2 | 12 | CASLGQGNEAFF
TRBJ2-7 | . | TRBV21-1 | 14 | CASSKERSGGTQYF
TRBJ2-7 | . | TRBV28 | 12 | CASSSPLYEQYF
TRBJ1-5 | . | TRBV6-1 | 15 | CASMGWEISNQPQHF
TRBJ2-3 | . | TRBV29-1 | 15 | CSVNPGRGSTDTQYF
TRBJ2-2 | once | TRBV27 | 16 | CARLPTGAPNTGELFF
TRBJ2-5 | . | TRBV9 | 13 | CASSYQVQETQYF
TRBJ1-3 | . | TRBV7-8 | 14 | CASSLGVSGNTIYF
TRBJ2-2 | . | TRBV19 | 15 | CASSDRGRNTGELFF
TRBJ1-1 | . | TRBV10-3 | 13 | CAISGTANTEAFF
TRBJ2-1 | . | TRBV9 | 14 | CASSVRSGYNEQFF
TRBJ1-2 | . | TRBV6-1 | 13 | CASSLQVGDSRTF
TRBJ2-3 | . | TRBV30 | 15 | CAWAHDSGETDTQYF
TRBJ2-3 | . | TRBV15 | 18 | CATSRGRGLGDGTDTQYF
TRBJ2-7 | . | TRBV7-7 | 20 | CASSLGLGGGPGKSSYEQYF
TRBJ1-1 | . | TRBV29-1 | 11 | CSVARNTEAFF
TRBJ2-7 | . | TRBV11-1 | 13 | CASSRTGNYEQYF
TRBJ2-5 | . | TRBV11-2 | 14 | CASSVTRVVETQYF
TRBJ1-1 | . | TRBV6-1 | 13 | CAGSRELDTEAFF
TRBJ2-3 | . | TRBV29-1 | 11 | CSVEGADTQYF
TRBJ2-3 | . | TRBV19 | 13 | CASSTLGADTQYF
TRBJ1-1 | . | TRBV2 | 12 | CASSVRVGEAFF
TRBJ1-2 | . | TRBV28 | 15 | CASSFSGIEGYGYTF
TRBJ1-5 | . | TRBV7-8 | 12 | CASSLVRGPQHF
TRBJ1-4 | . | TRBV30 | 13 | CAWSARLNEKLFF
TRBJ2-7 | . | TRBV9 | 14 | CASSVTTGGYEQYF
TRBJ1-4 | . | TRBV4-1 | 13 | CASSQWGGIELFF
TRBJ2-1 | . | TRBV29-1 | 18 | CSVPGVVGGFVSYNEQFF
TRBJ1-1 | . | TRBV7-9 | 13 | CASSRGHDTEAFF
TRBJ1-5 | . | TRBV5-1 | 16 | CASSLGPEGTPGSQHF
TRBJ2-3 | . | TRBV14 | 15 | CASSQAWLLPDTQYF
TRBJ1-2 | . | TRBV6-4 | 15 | CASSASRDIPYGYTF
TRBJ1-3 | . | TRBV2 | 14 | CASSERSSGNTIYF
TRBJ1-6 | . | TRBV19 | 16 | CASSIDATAYNSPLHF
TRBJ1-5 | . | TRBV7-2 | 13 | CASSFSGYQPQHF
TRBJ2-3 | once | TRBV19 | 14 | CASGDRGRSDTQYF
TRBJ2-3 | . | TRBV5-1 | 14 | CASGGTPSTDTQYF
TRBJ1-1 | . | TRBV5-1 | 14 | CASSFFSENTEAFF
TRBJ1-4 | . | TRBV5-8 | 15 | CASRPIEGAREKLFF
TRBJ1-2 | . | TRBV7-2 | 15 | CASSLGQGPNYGYTF
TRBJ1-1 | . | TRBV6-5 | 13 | CASSRQALTEAFF
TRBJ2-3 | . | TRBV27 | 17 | CASSLFASGGASDTQYF
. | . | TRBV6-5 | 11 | CASSYFYEQYF
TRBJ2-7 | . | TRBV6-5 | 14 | CASSYWTGAYEQYF
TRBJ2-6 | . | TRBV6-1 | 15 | CASTQGGSGANVLTF
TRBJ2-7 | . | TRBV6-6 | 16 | CASSYYKTGEVYEQYF
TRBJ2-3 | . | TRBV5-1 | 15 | CASRPSGGGTDTQYF
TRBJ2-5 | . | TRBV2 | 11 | CASRAGETQYF